These 20 T cell receptor beta chains were all obtained from the same sample, sequenced in a study of beta chain features in type 1 diabetes. The antigens for these receptors are not known. Study-wide results and caveats: All four CD4+ subsets of Type 1 diabetes patients contained TCRB CDR3s that were moderately but significantly shorter.

All of the isolated RNA was reverse transcribed, so expressed TCRB transcripts were sequenced. TCRdb's table, derived via immunoSEQ multiplex PCR, lists solely in-frame clones and lacks some. This sample has roughly 240,000 clones; around 25% occur once, and the top ten carry about 0.012%. Sample: naive CD4+ T cells from blood. These receptors all stem from a woman under 40 with type 1 diabetes.

This clone was detected only a few times. The chain combines TRBV4-2 with TRBJ2-7; 7 positions match TRBD2. This CDR3 region has 16 residues. Germline assignment: CDR1 LGHNA and CDR2 YNFKEQ. Trimming at V came to 0 bases and at J to 1 base, leaving 6 bases not matched to a gene. The CDR3 is CASSQDLGAGSYEQYF. Written as DNA, the CDR3 is TGTGCCAGCAGCCAAGATCTGGGAGCGGGATCCTACGAGCAGTACTTC.

This clone was counted between two and nine times. The chain recombines TRBV29-1 with TRBJ1-4, with D possibly matching TRBD1 (5 bases). The V end lost 5 bases, the J end lost 14 bases, and 15 bases lay between the germline ends. CDR3 length: 11 residues. Germline V gene data show CDR1 as SQVTM and CDR2 as ANQGSEA. CDR3 amino acids: CSVSGGGGLFF. CDR3 nucleotides: TGCAGCGTTTCCGGGGGTGGCGGGCTGTTTTTT.

The genes are TRBV29-1 and TRBJ2-7; 7 nucleotides align to TRBD1. The V and J ends lost 1 base and 5 bases, in that order; junction bases with no gene match: 2. From germline, CDR1 is SQVTM and CDR2 ANQGSEA. The CDR3 length is 12 residues. CDR3 region: CSVEGQGDEQYF. In nucleotides, the CDR3 is TGCAGCGTTGAAGGACAGGGAGACGAGCAGTACTTC.

This clone has only a few counts. V usage is TRBV7-3 and J usage is TRBJ2-1, with TRBD2 matching over 10 bases. Germline CDR1 SGHTA, CDR2 FQGTGA. The junction had 11 bases not matched to a gene; V was cut back by 2 bases and J by 7 bases. The CDR3 has 17 residues. The CDR3 bases are TGTGCCAGCAGCTTACGAGGTTGGGCTAGCGGGAGTAATGAGCAGTTCTTC. This translates into CASSLRGWASGSNEQFF.

The chain is built from TRBV7-9 and TRBJ2-1; 8 nucleotides align to TRBD1. The length of the CDR3 is 15 residues. Trimming removed 2 bases from V and 2 bases from J; junction bases left unmatched: 2. Germline V gene lookup returns CDR1 SEHNR and CDR2 FQNEAQ (reference sequence). CDR3 residues: CASSLSGGAYNEQFF. The CDR3 DNA sequence: TGTGCCAGCAGCTTATCAGGGGGCGCCTACAATGAGCAGTTCTTC.

The genes are TRBV6-6 and TRBJ2-7, with D perhaps matching TRBD2 (5 bases). With 1 base removed from V and 3 bases from J, the gap between germline ends came to 10 bases. The CDR3 sequence is 14 residues long. Germline V CDR1 and CDR2: MNHNY, SVGAGI (reference sequence). The CDR3, as DNA: TGTGCCAGCAGTTACTTTACTAGGGACTACGAGCAGTACTTC. As protein: CASSYFTRDYEQYF.

The CDR3, as DNA: TGTGCCAGCTGGACTAGCGGCTCCACAGATACGCAGTATTTT. Residues: CASWTSGSTDTQYF. This sequence joins TRBV4-2 and TRBJ2-3, with 10 positions matching TRBD2. This CDR3 contains 14 residues. V trimming: 8 bases; J trimming: 2 bases; junction bases outside the gene matches: 4. CDR1 and CDR2 (germline): LGHNA, YNFKEQ.

This clone was counted a few times. The chain couples TRBV7-2 to TRBJ2-7; 8 bases align to TRBD2. The CDR3 extends over 14 amino acids. Per germline, CDR1 SGHTA and CDR2 FQGNSA. The junction had 6 bases not matched to a gene; V was cut back by 5 bases and J by 3 bases. CDR3 sequence reads: CASSQISGNYEQYF. CDR3 DNA: TGTGCCAGCAGCCAGATTAGCGGGAACTACGAGCAGTACTTC. The full variable domain, rest sourced from reference TRBV7-2 and TRBJ2-7, is GAGVSQSPSNKVTEKGKDVELRCDPISGHTALYWYRQSLGQGLEFLIYFQGNSAPDKSGLPSDRFSAERTGGSVSTLTIQRTQQEDSAVYLCASSQISGNYEQYFGPGTRLTVT.

CDR3 sequence: CASSPGQQSYGYTF. The CDR3 nucleotides read TGTGCCAGTAGTCCAGGACAGCAATCCTATGGCTACACCTTC. V usage is TRBV19 and J usage is TRBJ1-2; tentatively, D is TRBD1 (6 bases). The V gene lost 5 bases and the J gene lost 4 bases, with 14 bases spanning the gap. The CDR3 totals 14 residues. The germline gives CDR1 LNHDA, CDR2 SQIVND (reference sequence).

This clone was seen more than once but under ten times. The chain couples TRBV29-1 to TRBJ1-1; no clear D gene. The CDR3 consists of 10 residues. Germline loops: CDR1 SQVTM, CDR2 ANQGSEA. Trimming cost V 7 bases and J 7 bases, with 10 bases left between them. The DNA for the CDR3 is TGCAGCGCGCGGGCCGATGAAGCTTTCTTT. Protein product: CSARADEAFF.

This clone was seen just once. The chain couples TRBV12-5 to TRBJ2-5; tentative D call: TRBD1 (6 bases). Trimming cost V 2 bases and J 5 bases, with 15 bases left between them. The CDR3 contains 15 residues. CDR1 and CDR2 (germline): LGHNT, FRNRAP. CDR3 in amino acids: CASGLSGTSGETQYF. The CDR3 bases are TGTGCTAGTGGTTTGTCGGGGACATCCGGCGAGACCCAGTACTTC.

This clone was observed a handful of times. This chain uses TRBV20-1 with TRBJ1-1; 7 bases match TRBD1. Losses at the gene ends were 6 bases for V and 12 bases for J; bases not matched to a gene: 10. The CDR3 contains 11 residues. Looked up from germline, CDR1 is DFQATT and CDR2 is SNEGSKA (reference sequence). The CDR3 here is CSAPSRGTSFF. The CDR3 region has the DNA TGCAGTGCGCCGTCCAGGGGGACGTCTTTCTTT.

The chain combines TRBV19 with TRBJ1-5; the D gene is possibly TRBD1 (6 bases). The V gene lost 8 bases and the J gene lost 1 base, with 9 bases spanning the gap. Looked up from germline, CDR1 is LNHDA and CDR2 is SQIVND (reference sequence). This CDR3 region has 13 residues. The CDR3 DNA sequence: TGTGCCAGTGGACAGTTAAGCAATCAGCCCCAGCATTTT. Protein product: CASGQLSNQPQHF. The full variable domain, its missing parts supplied by reference TRBV19 and TRBJ1-5, is DGGITQSPKYLFRKEGQNVTLSCEQNLNHDAMYWYRQDPGQGLRLIYYSQIVNDFQKGDIAEGYSVSREKKESFPLTVTSAQKNPTAFYLCASGQLSNQPQHFGDGTRLSIL.

This chain links TRBV27 with TRBJ1-2, with TRBD1 as a possible D gene (5 bases). The CDR3 is 13 residues long. V was clipped by 5 bases and J by 2 bases, with 9 bases between them. Germline loops: CDR1 MNHEY, CDR2 SMNVEV (reference sequence). In DNA, the CDR3 is TGTGCCAGCAGTCCCCAGGGCAACTATGGCTACACCTTC. This codes for CASSPQGNYGYTF.

This clone was counted only a few times. The chain recombines TRBV30 with TRBJ2-5, with D uncertain. V was pared by 4 bases and J by 4 bases, with 7 bases between. This CDR3 spans 11 amino acids. Germline V gives CDR1 GTSNPN, CDR2 SVGIG (reference sequence). The CDR3 DNA is TGTGCCTGGAACAGAGCAGAGACCCAGTACTTC. Protein product: CAWNRAETQYF.

The chain links TRBV2 to TRBJ1-4; D call uncertain. From germline, CDR1 is SNHLY and CDR2 FYNNEI. The CDR3 is 13 residues long. Trimming shortened V by 7 bases and J by 6 bases, and 12 bases separated the two germline ends. Written as DNA, the CDR3 is TGTGCCAGCACCGGCGGGCAGTATGAAAAACTGTTTTTT. As protein: CASTGGQYEKLFF.

The V call is TRBV7-9, the J call TRBJ1-1, with a tentative D call TRBD1 (5 bases). Looked up from germline, CDR1 is SEHNR and CDR2 is FQNEAQ (reference sequence). The CDR3 contains 15 residues. Deletions cut 2 bases from V and 1 base from J, with 11 bases between. The CDR3 here is CASSLIGHPNTEAFF. Written as DNA, the CDR3 is TGTGCCAGCAGCTTAATCGGACACCCGAACACTGAAGCTTTCTTT.

The chain employs TRBV6-5 and TRBJ2-3, with a weak D call TRBD2 (5 bases). Trimming removed 0 bases from V and 4 bases from J, with 8 bases in between. This CDR3 comprises 14 residues. CDR1 MNHEY and CDR2 SVGAGI come from the germline V gene. For the CDR3, the DNA is TGTGCCAGCAGTTACTCCCCGGAGGCAGATACGCAGTATTTT. Translated, it gives CASSYSPEADTQYF.

This chain uses TRBV6-5 with TRBJ2-7, with D perhaps TRBD2 (6 bases). The CDR3 is made up of 15 amino acids. Germline V CDR1 and CDR2: MNHEY, SVGAGI. V was trimmed by 7 bases and J by 3 bases, leaving 19 bases between them. In DNA, the CDR3 is TGTGCCAGCAATATGGGAGGAGAGGGAGACTACGAGCAGTACTTC. Its translation is CASNMGGEGDYEQYF.

J is TRBJ1-3 and V is TRBV30; no definite D call. CDR1 GTSNPN and CDR2 SVGIG come from the germline V gene (reference sequence). The CDR3 has 13 residues. V lost 7 bases and J lost 4, with 14 bases in between. In DNA, the CDR3 is TGTGCCTACCAGACTGGTCACGGAAACACCATATATTTT. It translates to CAYQTGHGNTIYF.